The sequence of this T cell receptor beta chain was determined in a study of T cells in Graves' hyperthyroidism and ophthalmopathy. Regarding the study as a whole: Among thyroid clonotypes expanded above 0.001, most also appeared in blood.

Comments on this clonotype: Its antigen remains unidentified.

The CDR3 runs 14 residues. From germline, CDR1 is SGHTA and CDR2 FQGNSA. The V and J ends lost 5 bases and 10 bases, in that order; junction bases with no gene match: 6. Amplified regions were TCR beta CDR3 sequences from RNA transcripts. The HTBI set primed first-round TCR CDR3 RT-PCR. TCRdb passed the multiplex PCR reads through MiXCR, listing each CDR3 protein once. The repertoire holds about 540,000 distinct CDR3 sequences, with about 45% as singletons. The study excluded patients with uncontrolled infection, other autoimmune disease, pregnancy or lactation. The sequenced material came from peripheral blood or thyroid tissue (not recorded which). The sequence was collected from a woman aged 18-35 years with Graves' hyperthyroidism. The J gene is TRBJ1-6, the V gene TRBV7-2; 9 nucleotides agree with TRBD1. CDR3 loop: CASSPRDRDSPLHF. The CDR3, as DNA: TGTGCCAGCAGCCCGAGGGACAGGGACTCACCCCTCCACTTT. Variable domain in full (rest from reference TRBV7-2 and TRBJ1-6): GAGVSQSPSNKVTEKGKDVELRCDPISGHTALYWYRQSLGQGLEFLIYFQGNSAPDKSGLPSDRFSAERTGGSVSTLTIQRTQQEDSAVYLCASSPRDRDSPLHFGNGTRLTVT.